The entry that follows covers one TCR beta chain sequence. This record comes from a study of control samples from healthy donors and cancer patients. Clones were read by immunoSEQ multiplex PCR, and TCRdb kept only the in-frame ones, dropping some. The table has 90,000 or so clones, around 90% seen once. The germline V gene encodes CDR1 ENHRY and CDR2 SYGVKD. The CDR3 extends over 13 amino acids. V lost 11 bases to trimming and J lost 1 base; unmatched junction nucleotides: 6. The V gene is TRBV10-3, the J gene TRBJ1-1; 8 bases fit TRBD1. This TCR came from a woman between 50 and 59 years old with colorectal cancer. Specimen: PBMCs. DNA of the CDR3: TGTGCCTCATCAGACAGGGGGAACACTGAAGCTTTCTTT. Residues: CASSDRGNTEAFF.